This TCR beta chain comes out of a study of T cells in Graves' hyperthyroidism and ophthalmopathy. RNA transcripts served as the template for amplifying TCR beta CDR3 regions. HTBI primers were used for first-round RT-PCR of the TCR CDR3. TCRdb re-derived calls from the multiplex PCR reads in MiXCR, one entry per CDR3 protein. The table shows roughly 400,000 distinct CDR3 sequences, with roughly 13% occurring only once. Study-level points and caveats: The blood repertoire included most of the expanded thyroid clonotypes above 0.001.

Per germline, CDR1 LNHNV and CDR2 YYDKDF (reference sequence). This CDR3 has 13 amino acids. The V gene lost 1 base and the J gene lost 3 bases, with 6 bases spanning the gap. Active moderate-to-severe ophthalmopathy, Clinical Activity Score at least 3, NOSPECS at least 4, under 3 months' duration. This clonotype was counted between two and nine times. Its antigen remains unknown. The sample comprised blood. This sequence joins TRBV15 and TRBJ1-1, with D perhaps matching TRBD1 (5 bases). The clonotype comes from a man between 50 and 59 years old with Graves' ophthalmopathy. The DNA of the CDR3 is TGTGCCACCAGCAGAGGCAGGGACACTGAAGCTTTCTTT. Protein: CATSRGRDTEAFF. The full variable domain, completed using reference TRBV15 and TRBJ1-1, is DAMVIQNPRYQVTQFGKPVTLSCSQTLNHNVMYWYQQKSSQAPKLLFHYYDKDFNNEADTPDNFQSRRPNTSFCFLDIRSPGLGDTAMYLCATSRGRDTEAFFGQGTRLTVV.